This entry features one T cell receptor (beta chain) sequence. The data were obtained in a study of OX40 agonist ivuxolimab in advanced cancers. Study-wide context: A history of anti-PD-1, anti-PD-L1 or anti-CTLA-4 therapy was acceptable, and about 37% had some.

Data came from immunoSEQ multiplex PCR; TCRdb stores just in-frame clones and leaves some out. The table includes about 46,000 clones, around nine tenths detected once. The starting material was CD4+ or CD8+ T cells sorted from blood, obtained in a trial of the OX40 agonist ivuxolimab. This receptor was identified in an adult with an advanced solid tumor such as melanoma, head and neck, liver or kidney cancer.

This CDR3 is CASSLVADNQPQHF. CDR3 nucleotide sequence: TGTGCCAGCAGTTTAGTGGCAGACAATCAGCCCCAGCATTTT. This rearrangement joins TRBV28 to TRBJ1-5; D is uncertain. V lost 2 bases and J lost 3, with 8 bases in between. Germline CDR1 and CDR2: MDHEN and SYDVKM. This CDR3 has 14 residues.